This T cell receptor (beta chain) is drawn from a study of T cells in Graves' hyperthyroidism and ophthalmopathy. TCR beta CDR3 region amplification was performed from RNA transcripts. The HTBI primer set was used in a first-round RT-PCR of the TCR CDR3. In TCRdb, the multiplex PCR reads were re-called with MiXCR into one record per CDR3 protein. Seen here are hundreds of thousands of distinct CDR3 sequences, around 22% observed once, and the top ten hold approximately 11%. This clonotype appeared a few times. The antigen is undetermined. The germline V gene encodes CDR1 SGHTA and CDR2 FQGNSA. This CDR3 region has 14 residues. Trimming left V 2 bases short and J 3 bases short, with 11 bases between. Patients with uncontrolled infections, other autoimmune diseases, pregnancy or lactation were excluded. General study results and limits: Most expanded thyroid clonotypes above 0.001 also appeared in blood.

The rearrangement uses TRBV7-2 and TRBJ2-7, with D tentatively TRBD2 (5 bases). Source material: blood. The source is a woman aged 25 to 39 with Graves' ophthalmopathy. The CDR3 spells CASSLQVANYEQYF. CDR3 coding DNA: TGTGCCAGCAGCTTACAAGTAGCGAACTACGAGCAGTACTTC.